Included here is one T cell receptor beta chain sequence, with context. TCR beta CDR3 sequences were amplified from RNA transcripts. HTBI primers were used for first-round RT-PCR of the TCR CDR3. TCRdb reprocessed the multiplex PCR reads with MiXCR, giving one entry per CDR3 protein. The sample includes approximately 530,000 distinct CDR3 sequences, about 20% of them seen just once. This record comes from a study of T cells in Graves' hyperthyroidism and ophthalmopathy. The V segment lost 4 bases and the J segment 2 bases; nucleotides outside the gene matches: 5. The V gene's germline CDR1 is MGHRA and CDR2 YSYEKL. The CDR3 is 14 amino acids.

The specimen was blood. The sequence came from a man aged 40-50 years with Graves' ophthalmopathy. The chain joins TRBV4-1 to TRBJ2-7; the match to TRBD1 covers 7 bases. CDR3 region: CASSRPGGAYEQYF. CDR3 bases: TGCGCCAGCAGCCGGCCAGGGGGAGCCTACGAGCAGTACTTC.